This TCR beta chain is drawn from a study of blood T cell repertoires in COVID-19. Between the trimmed V and J ends, which lost 1 base and 2 bases, there was a span of 9 bases. Germline V gene data show CDR1 as SGHTA and CDR2 as FQGNSA. This CDR3 spans 14 amino acids. The data were produced by immunoSEQ multiplex PCR, yet TCRdb's version contains in-frame clones alone and is incomplete. The sample lists about 66,000 clones, about four fifths occurring once. Concerning this clone itself: Different DNA sequences within this sample yield the same CDR3.

This clonotype was obtained from a human donor in a cohort sampled during active COVID-19. The sequenced sample consisted of peripheral blood. The chain links TRBV7-2 to TRBJ2-7, with D possibly TRBD1 on 5 matching bases. CDR3: CASSLDRGPYEQYF. The CDR3 DNA reads TGTGCCAGCAGCTTAGATAGGGGCCCCTACGAGCAGTACTTC.